The present TCR beta chain was sequenced within a study of shared T cell receptors in the human thymus. Generated by immunoSEQ multiplex PCR, the TCRdb table keeps only in-frame clones and is missing some. Of 450,000 to 650,000 clones listed, around three quarters are singletons. The germline V gene has CDR1 SGHVS and CDR2 FQNEAQ. V was pared by 4 bases and J by 5 bases, with 14 bases between. This CDR3 contains 14 residues. The same sample was also used in a study of human thymus T cells. This second report adds: Thymic and blood repertoires appeared to show biased V and J gene usage.

The chain employs TRBV7-8 and TRBJ1-1, with D perhaps TRBD1 (5 bases). The sequence derives from a boy under three years old with a congenital heart defect. Sequences were obtained from thymocytes. CDR3 amino acids: CASSSNRGSTEAFF. The CDR3 nucleotides are TGTGCCAGCAGCTCCAACCGGGGGTCTACTGAAGCTTTCTTT.